This TCR beta chain was documented in a study of T cell changes during pregnancy in multiple sclerosis (dated by TCRdb to about 2019). For the wider study: The study examined how the T cell repertoire changed over the course of pregnancy in women with multiple sclerosis.

To note about this clone: Its antigen has not been determined. Base qualities were left out, and no much larger clone turns up one base away.

Counted from cysteine to phenylalanine, this CDR3 has 13 amino acids. The only DNA kept is the CDR3, 39 bases in frame from the first base. From the germline V gene, CDR1 is SGHDT and CDR2 is YYEEEE. Unmatched junction bases come to 3, with V trimmed by 2 bases and J by 8 bases. Library construction relied on the immunoSEQ multiplex PCR assay. Entries here come from immuneACCESS through TCRdb and include only in-frame sequences with V and J called. Some clones fail to appear in such tables; in the studies checked, an unresolved V gene covers under half of the shortfall, and the cause of the remainder is unknown. This sample is represented by around 56,000 clones; approximately 90% of them were singletons. Approximately 1.7% of the sample rests with the top ten.

The receptor's source is a female donor with multiple sclerosis, enrolled in a pregnancy study. The chain employs TRBV5-6 and TRBJ1-4, with 7 middle bases fitting TRBD1. The material sequenced was peripheral blood, taken after pregnancy. This receptor has the CDR3 CASSLTGEEKLFF. The sequenced DNA: TGTGCCAGCAGCTTAACAGGGGAGGAAAAACTGTTTTTT.